This T cell receptor (beta chain) derives from a study of blood T cells in healthy people across ages. Regarding the study as a whole: Diversity of TCR beta correlated strongly with naive T cell percentage.

A second about 7 to 11 cycle PCR used barcoded and J-beta primers. TCRdb ran MiXCR on the 5' RACE reads and lists one entry per CDR3 protein. This sample has 580,000 or so distinct CDR3 sequences, with roughly 43% found just once. In the case of this clonotype: Its antigen is not known.

In germline, CDR1 is LNHNV, CDR2 YYDKDF (reference sequence). Trimming pared 11 bases from V and 2 bases from J, leaving 15 bases between. CDR3 length: 13 residues. The receptor was derived from a man older than 75 in good health. This chain joins TRBV15 and TRBJ2-5, with D maybe TRBD2 (5 bases). Material: blood. Here the CDR3 reads CAAKSGAQETQYF. CDR3 coding DNA: TGTGCCGCCAAGAGCGGAGCACAAGAGACCCAGTACTTC. Full variable domain (remainder filled in from reference TRBV15 and TRBJ2-5): DAMVIQNPRYQVTQFGKPVTLSCSQTLNHNVMYWYQQKSSQAPKLLFHYYDKDFNNEADTPDNFQSRRPNTSFCFLDIRSPGLGDTAMYLCAAKSGAQETQYFGPGTRLLVL.